The 30 T cell receptor beta chains in this list originate from one sample, sequenced in a study of CD8+CD57+ T cells in acquired aplastic anemia. CD8+CD57+ cell expansion, shown by flow cytometry, had occurred in the patients selected for sequencing. Genomic DNA, serving as template, underwent TCR beta VDJ and CDR3 profiling. MiXCR, applied by TCRdb to the reads, yields one record per CDR3 protein. Of approximately 100,000 distinct CDR3 sequences in the sample, about 63% were seen once. What was sequenced was sorted CD4+, CD8+, or CD8+CD57+ T cells (not recorded which) from PBMCs. These receptors all stem from a human donor with aplastic anemia.

The CDR3 region has the DNA TGTGCCAGCAACGAACAGGGGGGCTATGGCTACACCTTC. Its translation: CASNEQGGYGYTF. The chain employs TRBV7-9 and TRBJ1-2; TRBD1 agrees at 8 bases. The ends lost 7 bases at V and 4 bases at J; junction bases unmatched: 5. The CDR3 totals 13 residues. CDR1 and CDR2 from the germline V gene are SEHNR and FQNEAQ (reference sequence).

This clonotype was counted at least ten times. The V gene is TRBV11-2, the J gene TRBJ2-2, with TRBD1 matching over 7 bases. V was pared by 6 bases and J by 5 bases, with 9 bases of the junction left unmatched. The CDR3 consists of 15 residues. The germline gives CDR1 SGHAT, CDR2 FQNNGV. The CDR3 region has the DNA TGTGCCAGCAGAGTCGAGACAGGGTGGACCGGGGAGCTGTTTTTT. Amino acid sequence: CASRVETGWTGELFF.

In its sample, this clonotype was seen once. J is TRBJ1-1 and V is TRBV14; tentative D call: TRBD1 (5 bases). Per the germline V gene, CDR1 is SGHDN and CDR2 is FVKESK. The CDR3 extends over 13 amino acids. Trimming left V 7 bases short and J 4 bases short, with 13 bases between. The CDR3 DNA reads as TGTGCCAGCACCCGGGGAAGGGGCACTGAAGCTTTCTTT. This translates into CASTRGRGTEAFF.

The chain has TRBV10-3 and TRBJ2-7; tentatively, D is TRBD1 or TRBD2 (5 bases each). The CDR3 is 15 amino acids. The V and J ends lost 6 bases and 4 bases respectively, with 19 bases between them. Germline loops: CDR1 ENHRY, CDR2 SYGVKD. CDR3: CAISVDTDYGYEQYF. The CDR3, as DNA: TGTGCCATCAGCGTGGACACCGACTACGGATACGAGCAGTACTTC.

The chain links TRBV19 to TRBJ2-3; TRBD1 might be the D (6 bases). V lost 3 bases to trimming and J lost 1 base, with 11 bases between them. The CDR3 sequence is 15 residues long. CDR1 LNHDA and CDR2 SQIVND come from the germline V gene (reference sequence). The DNA for the CDR3 is TGTGCCAGTAGTATGGGACGACAGGGCACAGATACGCAGTATTTT. Residues: CASSMGRQGTDTQYF. Using reference TRBV19 and TRBJ2-3 for the parts outside the CDR3, the full variable domain is DGGITQSPKYLFRKEGQNVTLSCEQNLNHDAMYWYRQDPGQGLRLIYYSQIVNDFQKGDIAEGYSVSREKKESFPLTVTSAQKNPTAFYLCASSMGRQGTDTQYFGPGTRLTVL.

In this sample, this clonotype turned up a few times. The J gene is TRBJ2-5, the V gene TRBV29-1, with 9 bases lining up with TRBD2. Germline CDR1 reads SQVTM; CDR2 reads ANQGSEA. With 4 bases clipped from V and 5 bases from J, the junction kept 5 bases outside the gene matches. The length of the CDR3 is 13 residues. This chain's CDR3 is CSVGAGTSETQYF. Here the CDR3 DNA reads TGCAGCGTTGGAGCCGGGACTAGCGAGACCCAGTACTTC.

The table lists this clonotype with many counts. The chain links TRBV7-8 to TRBJ2-1; TRBD2 aligns across 10 bases. Trimming removed 3 bases from V and 7 bases from J; junction bases left unmatched: 6. CDR3 size: 15 residues. Germline V lookup: CDR1 SGHVS, CDR2 FQNEAQ. CDR3 sequence (DNA): TGTGCCAGCAGCTTTTGGTCTAGCGGGAGTAATGAGCAGTTCTTC. This sequence encodes CASSFWSSGSNEQFF.

The rearrangement links TRBV10-3 to TRBJ2-3; D gene ambiguous. This CDR3 spans 13 amino acids. V was cut by 2 bases and J by 6 bases, with 9 bases left in between. CDR1 ENHRY and CDR2 SYGVKD come from the germline V gene. The CDR3 here is CAISEARVDTQYF. As DNA, the CDR3 is TGTGCCATCAGTGAGGCAAGAGTGGATACGCAGTATTTT.

Note on this clonotype: One end of the junction is discordant with germline, which a read error may explain. V and J are TRBV29-1 and TRBJ1-1; unclear D gene. Germline V gene data show CDR1 as SQVTM and CDR2 as ANQGSEA. There are 10 residues in the CDR3. The CDR3 here is CSVAPSLHGF. The CDR3 bases are TGCAGCGTGGCCCCGTCCCTTCACGGTTTT.

The rearrangement uses TRBV20-1 and TRBJ1-4; 9 bases agree with TRBD1. V was pared by 7 bases and J by 8 bases, with 8 bases of the junction left unmatched. Germline assignment: CDR1 DFQATT and CDR2 SNEGSKA (reference sequence). The CDR3 contains 13 residues. CDR3 region: CSGLQGAGEKLFF. The CDR3 DNA sequence: TGCAGTGGCCTACAGGGGGCAGGGGAAAAACTGTTTTTT.

This chain's CDR3 is CASQRTDNEQFF. DNA for the CDR3: TGTGCCAGCCAACGGACGGACAATGAGCAGTTCTTC. The chain is built from TRBV9 and TRBJ2-1; D is unresolved. The CDR3 runs 12 residues. The V gene lost 7 bases and the J gene lost 5 bases, with 10 bases spanning the gap. Germline V gene data show CDR1 as SGDLS and CDR2 as YYNGEE.

The rearrangement uses TRBV6-4 and TRBJ2-5; 8 bases agree with TRBD2. Unmatched junction bases numbered 2, after V lost 4 bases and J lost 1 base. The CDR3 totals 14 residues. Germline V CDR1 and CDR2: MRHNA, SNTAGT. CDR3 in amino acids: CASSAGGGQETQYF. In DNA, the CDR3 is TGTGCCAGCAGTGCGGGGGGGGGCCAAGAGACCCAGTACTTC.

V is TRBV29-1 and J is TRBJ2-1, with D hard to call. V was pared by 2 bases and J by 7 bases, with 15 bases between. This CDR3 is built from 14 residues. Germline values: CDR1 SQVTM, CDR2 ANQGSEA. This chain's CDR3 is CSVEQPCARNEQFF. In DNA, the CDR3 is TGCAGCGTTGAACAACCTTGCGCGCGGAATGAGCAGTTCTTC.

The V call is TRBV25-1, the J call TRBJ1-4, with unresolved D. V lost 1 base to trimming and J lost 11 bases, with 14 bases between them. There are 14 residues in the CDR3. Germline CDR1 and CDR2: MGHDK and SYGVNS. The CDR3 here is CASSEFGRMDKLFF. The DNA for the CDR3 is TGTGCCAGCAGTGAATTCGGCAGAATGGACAAACTGTTTTTT.

The rearrangement uses TRBV9 and TRBJ1-5; 8 bases line up with TRBD1. Trimming cost V 2 bases and J 3 bases; bases outside gene matches: 7. Germline V CDR1 and CDR2: SGDLS, YYNGEE. This CDR3 has 16 residues. The CDR3 region has the DNA TGTGCCAGCAGCGTCTATCCGGACAGGGACAATCAGCCCCAGCATTTT. It specifies CASSVYPDRDNQPQHF.

V is TRBV2 and J is TRBJ1-5; 9 nucleotides align to TRBD1. Germline lookup yields CDR1 SNHLY and CDR2 FYNNEI. CDR3 length: 16 amino acids. Trimming took 2 bases from V and 6 from J; bases not matched to a gene: 8. The CDR3 coding sequence is TGTGCCAGCAGTGAACTAGGTGGGACAGGGCTTCAGCCCCAGCATTTT. It encodes CASSELGGTGLQPQHF.

For the CDR3, the DNA is TGTGCCACCAGCAGAGATTTGGCACAGGGTGGCTATGGCTACACCTTC. Translating gives CATSRDLAQGGYGYTF. V is TRBV15 and J is TRBJ1-2; a weak D match, TRBD1 (6 bases). The CDR3 extends over 16 amino acids. Trimming cost V 0 bases and J 4 bases, with 15 bases left between them. Looked up from germline, CDR1 is LNHNV and CDR2 is YYDKDF (reference sequence).

V is TRBV24-1 and J is TRBJ2-5; TRBD1 matches 10 bases. Germline CDR1 reads KGHDR; CDR2 reads SFDVKD. Losses at the gene ends were 5 bases for V and 0 bases for J; bases not matched to a gene: 2. The CDR3 has 15 amino acids. This CDR3 reads CATSGGTGDQETQYF. The CDR3 nucleotides are TGTGCCACCAGTGGCGGGACAGGGGACCAAGAGACCCAGTACTTC.

This chain joins TRBV20-1 and TRBJ2-1; 11 nucleotides agree with TRBD2. The trim removed 1 base at V and 9 bases at J, leaving 8 bases unmatched. This CDR3 spans 15 amino acids. The germline V gene has CDR1 DFQATT and CDR2 SNEGSKA (reference sequence). CDR3 loop: CSARVALAGVVEQFF. DNA of the CDR3: TGCAGTGCTAGAGTGGCACTAGCGGGAGTCGTTGAGCAGTTCTTC.

CDR3 in amino acids: CSARPTGTTNSPLHF. The DNA of the CDR3 is TGCAGTGCCCGCCCAACAGGGACGACGAATTCACCCCTCCACTTT. The chain links TRBV20-1 to TRBJ1-6; D possibly corresponds to TRBD1 (6 bases). The CDR3 loop spans 15 amino acids. Per the germline V gene, CDR1 is DFQATT and CDR2 is SNEGSKA (reference sequence). Trimming left V 6 bases short and J 7 bases short, with 19 bases between.

This chain joins TRBV20-1 and TRBJ1-6; TRBD1 matches at 8 bases. V shed 3 bases and J 10 bases; nucleotides not matched to a gene: 8. Per the germline V gene, CDR1 is DFQATT and CDR2 is SNEGSKA (reference sequence). The CDR3 covers 14 residues. CDR3 protein: CSAREPQGASPLHF. In nucleotides, the CDR3 is TGCAGTGCTAGGGAGCCTCAGGGGGCCTCACCCCTCCACTTT.

The sample holds one count of this clonotype. V usage is TRBV7-3 and J usage is TRBJ2-3, with 7 bases that match TRBD1. Losses at the gene ends were 4 bases for V and 3 bases for J; bases not matched to a gene: 7. This CDR3 spans 15 amino acids. In germline, CDR1 is SGHTA, CDR2 FQGTGA. In DNA form, the CDR3 reads TGTGCCAGCAGCTCCCGACAGGGAAGGACAGATACGCAGTATTTT. Translating gives CASSSRQGRTDTQYF.

J is TRBJ2-7 and V is TRBV29-1; TRBD1 aligns across 7 bases. CDR3 length: 13 amino acids. Germline CDR1 SQVTM, CDR2 ANQGSEA. Germline trimming cut 8 bases from V and 1 base from J; bases unmatched to any gene: 8. The CDR3 here is CSIRTGHSYEQYF. The CDR3 DNA is TGCAGCATACGGACAGGTCATTCCTACGAGCAGTACTTC.

At least ten counts were recorded for this clonotype. The rearrangement joins TRBV6-2 or TRBV6-3 to TRBJ1-2, with 7 positions matching TRBD1. V trimming: 6 bases; J trimming: 4 bases; junction bases outside the gene matches: 11. The CDR3 loop spans 15 amino acids. Germline V lookup: CDR1 MNHEY, CDR2 SVGEGT. The CDR3 DNA follows: TGTGCCAGCAGAGCGAGGGACAGCTCTATCTATGGCTACACCTTC. The encoded protein is CASRARDSSIYGYTF.

The chain employs TRBV20-1 and TRBJ2-5; TRBD1 agrees at 8 bases. CDR3 length: 14 amino acids. The germline V gene has CDR1 DFQATT and CDR2 SNEGSKA (reference sequence). V shed 6 bases, J shed 1 base, and the junction held 7 bases outside the gene matches. Here the CDR3 DNA reads TGCAGTGCGGCCAGAGGGACAGGCCAAGAGACCCAGTACTTC. This gives the protein CSAARGTGQETQYF.

About this clonotype itself: The junction departs from germline at one end; a sequencing error may be responsible. The gene calls are TRBV4-3 and TRBJ2-3; TRBD2 aligns across 7 bases. Germline V gene lookup returns CDR1 LGHNA and CDR2 YSLEER. CDR3 length: 13 amino acids. CDR3 DNA: TGCGCCAGCGGCCAGGGAGGGTTCGATACGCAGTATTTT. Its protein product is CASGQGGFDTQYF.

This chain joins TRBV29-1 and TRBJ1-2, with 8 bases aligning to TRBD1. Looked up from germline, CDR1 is SQVTM and CDR2 is ANQGSEA. This CDR3 has 11 residues. V dropped 6 bases and J dropped 10; count of bases not matched to a gene: 7. The CDR3 DNA reads as TGCAGCGTCGGAGGACAGGGAGTCTACACCTTC. Translating it yields CSVGGQGVYTF.

This clonotype was found a few times. The rearrangement links TRBV15 to TRBJ1-4; tentative D call: TRBD1 (5 bases). Trimming left V 5 bases short and J 2 bases short, with 15 bases between. The CDR3 runs to 16 residues. Looked up from germline, CDR1 is LNHNV and CDR2 is YYDKDF (reference sequence). The CDR3 is CATSSGTIFTNEKLFF. The CDR3 nucleotides are TGTGCCACCAGCTCCGGGACTATCTTCACTAATGAAAAACTGTTTTTT.

The chain combines TRBV11-2 with TRBJ1-1; a possible D gene is TRBD1 (5 bases). The CDR3 spans 15 residues. V lost 5 bases and J lost 6, with 19 bases in between. Germline V lookup: CDR1 SGHAT, CDR2 FQNNGV. The CDR3, as DNA: TGTGCCAGCAGCCCTAAAGGTGGGGGTACTGCTGAAGCTTTCTTT. It codes for CASSPKGGGTAEAFF.

In its sample, this clonotype was seen once. The chain joins TRBV15 to TRBJ1-5; D perhaps matches TRBD1 (6 bases). V was pared by 0 bases and J by 5 bases, with 14 bases between. This CDR3 comprises 16 residues. CDR1 and CDR2 from the germline V gene are LNHNV and YYDKDF (reference sequence). CDR3 residues: CATSREGAGLHQPQHF. CDR3 sequence (DNA): TGTGCCACCAGCAGAGAGGGGGCGGGGTTGCATCAGCCCCAGCATTTT.